This TCR beta chain is drawn from a study of coeliac disease. Study-level points and caveats: In active celiac disease, intraepithelial and lamina propria TRB and TRG repertoires were less clonal than controls.

The CDR3 runs 14 residues. The V and J ends lost 0 bases and 8 bases, in that order; junction bases with no gene match: 1. Germline CDR1 reads MNHEY; CDR2 reads SVGAGI. A word on this clone: Its antigen remains unidentified.

The data were produced by immunoSEQ multiplex PCR, yet TCRdb's version contains in-frame clones alone and is incomplete. The sample includes about 3,700 clones, roughly two thirds of them seen just once. The TCR was taken from a man aged 25 to 40 with celiac disease. The sequencing sample was made of intraepithelial lymphocytes from the gut. The V and J genes are TRBV6-5 and TRBJ2-1; 10 nucleotides match TRBD2. CDR3 in amino acids: CASSYSGTSDEQFF. CDR3 DNA: TGTGCCAGCAGTTACTCTGGGACTAGCGATGAGCAGTTCTTC.